This T cell receptor beta chain was sequenced for a study of Graves' ophthalmopathy and Graves' hyperthyroidism. About the study: Peripheral blood was collected at initial diagnosis, before any treatment. Study findings and constraints: Detected in blood as well were most expanded thyroid clonotypes with frequency above 0.001.

Per the germline V gene, CDR1 is DFQATT and CDR2 is SNEGSKA (reference sequence). The CDR3 extends over 14 amino acids. V was shortened by 0 bases and J by 7 bases, with 16 bases between the two germline ends. Donors with ophthalmopathy: moderate-to-severe activity, CAS ≥3, NOSPECS ≥4, duration under 3 months. With respect to this clonotype: What it binds is not known.

TCR beta CDR3 amplification used RNA transcripts. HTBI primers were used in a first-round RT-PCR, which preceded a second-round multiplex PCR. TCRdb called the multiplex PCR reads again in MiXCR, with one record for every CDR3 protein. The sample consists of approximately 700,000 distinct CDR3 sequences, roughly 41% of them appearing once. V gene TRBV20-1 combines with J gene TRBJ2-7; perhaps TRBD1 as D (6 bases). Input material: peripheral blood. This receptor was identified in an adult man with Graves' ophthalmopathy. CDR3: CSARDVSRGGEQYF. Here the CDR3 DNA reads TGCAGTGCTAGAGATGTTAGCAGGGGCGGAGAGCAGTACTTC.